This T cell receptor beta chain derives from a study of CD8 T cells in ankylosing spondylitis. In TCRdb, the 5' RACE reads were re-called with MiXCR into one record per CDR3 protein. This table holds 700,000 to 850,000 distinct CDR3 sequences, roughly 12% found once. In this sample, this clonotype turned up many times. Its antigen is not identified. The V gene lost 7 bases and the J gene lost 5 bases, with 17 bases spanning the gap. The V gene's germline CDR1 is MNHEY and CDR2 SVGEGT. CDR3 length: 14 amino acids. Study-level results: Enrichment of disease-linked clones was reportedly significant in matched ankylosing spondylitis synovial fluid. Blood from ankylosing spondylitis patients appeared to carry a characteristic roughly eight-variant TCR beta motif.

Sequencing was done on a sample of blood, either unsorted or a sorted T cell fraction (not recorded which). The source of this sequence is a male donor with ankylosing spondylitis. The rearrangement uses TRBV6-2 or TRBV6-3 and TRBJ2-5; D remains ambiguous. The CDR3 protein is CASTTDPTIETQYF. In nucleotides, the CDR3 is TGTGCCAGCACCACCGACCCTACGATTGAGACCCAGTACTTC.